One sample yielded the 5 T cell receptor beta chains listed below, sequenced in a study of cytomegalovirus exposure and HLA in healthy donors. PCR employed 60 Vbeta and 13 Jbeta primers. Produced via immunoSEQ multiplex PCR; TCRdb's table is partial and in-frame only. In the table there are approximately 110,000 clones, just over 15% of which are singletons. Sequenced: PBMCs. The receptors derive from a woman between 18 and 30 years old in good health and CMV-seronegative.

The chain links TRBV6-1 to TRBJ1-5, with TRBD1 as a possible D gene (6 bases). Germline V lookup: CDR1 MNHNS, CDR2 SASEGT. V shed 4 bases and J shed 3 bases, with 13 bases lying between them. CDR3 length: 15 amino acids. CDR3 in amino acids: CASSGWTDFNQPQHF. In DNA form, the CDR3 reads TGTGCCAGCAGTGGCTGGACAGACTTCAATCAGCCCCAGCATTTT.

This clone was counted a few times. V usage is TRBV19 and J usage is TRBJ2-1; 12 bases map to TRBD2. Germline loops: CDR1 LNHDA, CDR2 SQIVND (reference sequence). J was trimmed by 5 bases and V by 5 bases; bases with no gene match: 4. The CDR3 totals 15 residues. CDR3 sequence (DNA): TGTGCCAGTAGTCGACTAGCGGGAGCAGACAATGAGCAGTTCTTC. As protein: CASSRLAGADNEQFF.

The chain combines TRBV5-6 with TRBJ2-7, with 8 positions matching TRBD1. The CDR3 length is 12 residues. The V segment lost 4 bases and the J segment 6 bases; nucleotides outside the gene matches: 3. Germline CDR1 SGHDT, CDR2 YYEEEE. CDR3 DNA: TGTGCCAGCAGCAGGACAGGGTTCGAGCAGTACTTC. Encoded protein: CASSRTGFEQYF.

In its sample, this clone was seen a few times. The J gene is TRBJ2-3, the V gene TRBV7-2; D perhaps matches TRBD2 (5 bases). The CDR3 is 14 amino acids. Germline V lookup: CDR1 SGHTA, CDR2 FQGNSA. V lost 5 bases to trimming and J lost 6 bases, with 15 bases between them. The CDR3 nucleotides read TGTGCCAGCAGCCCAGGACTTTCTTCGGATACGCAGTATTTT. This translates into CASSPGLSSDTQYF. Full variable domain (missing parts from reference TRBV7-2 and TRBJ2-3): GAGVSQSPSNKVTEKGKDVELRCDPISGHTALYWYRQSLGQGLEFLIYFQGNSAPDKSGLPSDRFSAERTGGSVSTLTIQRTQQEDSAVYLCASSPGLSSDTQYFGPGTRLTVL.

The V gene is TRBV27, the J gene TRBJ1-6; D perhaps matches TRBD1 (5 bases). CDR3 length equals 14 residues. Germline CDR1 MNHEY, CDR2 SMNVEV (reference sequence). Trimming took off 4 bases at V and 7 bases at J, with 11 bases between the two ends. CDR3 sequence: CASSSLGGNSPLHF. The CDR3 nucleotides are TGTGCCAGCAGTTCTTTGGGGGGAAATTCACCCCTCCACTTT.